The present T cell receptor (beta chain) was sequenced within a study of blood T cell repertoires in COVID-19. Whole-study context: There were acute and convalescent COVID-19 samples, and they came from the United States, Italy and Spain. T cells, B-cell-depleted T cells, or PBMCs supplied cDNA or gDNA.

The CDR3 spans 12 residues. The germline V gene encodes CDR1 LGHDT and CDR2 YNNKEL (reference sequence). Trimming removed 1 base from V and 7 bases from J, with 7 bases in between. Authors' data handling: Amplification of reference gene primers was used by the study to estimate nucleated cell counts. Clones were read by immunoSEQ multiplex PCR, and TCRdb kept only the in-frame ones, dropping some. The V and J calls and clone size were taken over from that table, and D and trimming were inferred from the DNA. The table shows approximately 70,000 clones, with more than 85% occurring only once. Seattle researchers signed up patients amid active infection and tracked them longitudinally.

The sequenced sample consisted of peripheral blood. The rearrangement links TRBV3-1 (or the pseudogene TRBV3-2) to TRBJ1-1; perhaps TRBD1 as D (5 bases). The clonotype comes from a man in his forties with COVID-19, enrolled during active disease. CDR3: CASSQVTDEAFF. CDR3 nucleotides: TGTGCCAGCAGCCAAGTGACAGATGAAGCTTTCTTT.